The present T cell receptor beta chain was sequenced within a study of control samples from healthy donors and cancer patients. Sequencing was performed with immunoSEQ multiplex PCR; in TCRdb, only in-frame clones are kept and a portion is missing. The sample has approximately 230,000 clones, approximately 80% seen once; the top ten hold more than 10%. This CDR3 spans 15 amino acids. Germline values: CDR1 SNHLY, CDR2 FYNNEI. V gave up 8 bases and J gave up 1 base, with 17 bases separating them. The gene calls are TRBV2 and TRBJ1-1; D remains unclear. This clonotype originated in a woman between 55 and 75 years old with lung cancer. Material: PBMCs. The CDR3 region has the DNA TGTGCCAGCGCTCGTTTCGGGCTCGGGAACACTGAAGCTTTCTTT. It is translated as CASARFGLGNTEAFF.